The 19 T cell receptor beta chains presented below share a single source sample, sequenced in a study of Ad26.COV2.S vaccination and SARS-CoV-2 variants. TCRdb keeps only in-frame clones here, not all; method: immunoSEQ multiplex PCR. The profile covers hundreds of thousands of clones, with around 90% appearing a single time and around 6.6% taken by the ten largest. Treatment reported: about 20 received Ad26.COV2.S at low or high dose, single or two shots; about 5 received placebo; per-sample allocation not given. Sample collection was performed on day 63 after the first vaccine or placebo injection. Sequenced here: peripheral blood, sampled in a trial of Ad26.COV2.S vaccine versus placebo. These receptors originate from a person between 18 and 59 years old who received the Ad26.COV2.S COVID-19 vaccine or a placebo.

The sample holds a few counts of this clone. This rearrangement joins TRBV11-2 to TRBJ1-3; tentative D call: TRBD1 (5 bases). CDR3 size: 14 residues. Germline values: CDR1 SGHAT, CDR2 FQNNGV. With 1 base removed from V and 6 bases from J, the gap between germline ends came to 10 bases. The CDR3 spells CASSLVAGVNTIYF. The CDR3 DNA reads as TGTGCCAGCAGCTTAGTCGCGGGGGTAAACACCATATATTTT.

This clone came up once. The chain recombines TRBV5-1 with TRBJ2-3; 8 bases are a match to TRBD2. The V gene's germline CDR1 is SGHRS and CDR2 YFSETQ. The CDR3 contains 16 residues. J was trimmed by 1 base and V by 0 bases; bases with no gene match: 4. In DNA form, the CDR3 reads TGCGCCAGCAGCTTGGCCAGCGGGGGACGCACAGATACGCAGTATTTT. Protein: CASSLASGGRTDTQYF.

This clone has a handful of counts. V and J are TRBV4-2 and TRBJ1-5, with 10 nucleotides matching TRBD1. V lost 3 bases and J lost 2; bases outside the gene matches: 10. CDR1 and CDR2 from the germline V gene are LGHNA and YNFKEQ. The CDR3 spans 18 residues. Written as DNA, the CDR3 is TGTGCCAGCAGCCAGGTCCCGGGACAGGGGTCTGGCAATCAGCCCCAGCATTTT. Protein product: CASSQVPGQGSGNQPQHF.

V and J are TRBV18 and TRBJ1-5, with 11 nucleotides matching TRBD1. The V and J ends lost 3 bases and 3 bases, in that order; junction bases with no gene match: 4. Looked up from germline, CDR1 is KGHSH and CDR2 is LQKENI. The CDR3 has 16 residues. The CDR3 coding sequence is TGTGCCAGCTCACCGGGACAGGGGGGTCCCAATCAGCCCCAGCATTTT. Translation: CASSPGQGGPNQPQHF.

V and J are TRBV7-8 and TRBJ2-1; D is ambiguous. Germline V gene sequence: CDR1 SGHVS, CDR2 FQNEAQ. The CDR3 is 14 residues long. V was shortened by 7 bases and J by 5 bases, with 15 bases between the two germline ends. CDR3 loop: CASIGWESNNEQFF. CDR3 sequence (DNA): TGTGCCAGCATAGGGTGGGAAAGCAACAATGAGCAGTTCTTC.

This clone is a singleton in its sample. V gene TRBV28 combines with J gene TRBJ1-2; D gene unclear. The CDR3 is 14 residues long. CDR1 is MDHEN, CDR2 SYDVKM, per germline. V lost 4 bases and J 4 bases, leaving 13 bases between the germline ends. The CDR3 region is CASSWAGDLYGYTF. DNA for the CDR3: TGTGCCAGCAGTTGGGCAGGCGACCTCTATGGCTACACCTTC.

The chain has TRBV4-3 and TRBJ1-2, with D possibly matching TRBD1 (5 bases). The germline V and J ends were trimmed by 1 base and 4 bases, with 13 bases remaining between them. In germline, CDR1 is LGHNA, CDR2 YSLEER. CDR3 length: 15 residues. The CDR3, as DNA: TGCGCCAGCAGCCAAGGTGGCGGGGGTATCTATGGCTACACCTTC. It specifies CASSQGGGGIYGYTF.

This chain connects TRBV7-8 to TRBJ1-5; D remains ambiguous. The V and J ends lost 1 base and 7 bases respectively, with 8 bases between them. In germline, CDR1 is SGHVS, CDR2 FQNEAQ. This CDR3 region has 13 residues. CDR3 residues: CASSLGSWQPQHF. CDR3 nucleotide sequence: TGTGCCAGCAGCTTAGGATCGTGGCAGCCCCAGCATTTT.

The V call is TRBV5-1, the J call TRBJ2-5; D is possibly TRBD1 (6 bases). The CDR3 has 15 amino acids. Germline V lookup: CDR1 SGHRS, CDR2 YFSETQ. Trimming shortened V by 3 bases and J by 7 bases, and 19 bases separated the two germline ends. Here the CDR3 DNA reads TGCGCCAGCAGCTCCAACCGGGACATGGGAGCGACCCAGTACTTC. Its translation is CASSSNRDMGATQYF.

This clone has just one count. CDR3 DNA: TGTGCCAGCAGCCCACAGGGAAAGGGCTACACCTTC. This encodes CASSPQGKGYTF. The genes are TRBV7-2 and TRBJ1-2; D is perhaps TRBD1 (6 bases). CDR1 and CDR2 (germline): SGHTA, FQGNSA. Trimming left V 5 bases short and J 8 bases short, with 12 bases between. CDR3 length equals 12 residues. Together with reference TRBV7-2 and TRBJ1-2, the CDR3 gives the full variable domain: GAGVSQSPSNKVTEKGKDVELRCDPISGHTALYWYRQSLGQGLEFLIYFQGNSAPDKSGLPSDRFSAERTGGSVSTLTIQRTQQEDSAVYLCASSPQGKGYTFGSGTRLTVV.

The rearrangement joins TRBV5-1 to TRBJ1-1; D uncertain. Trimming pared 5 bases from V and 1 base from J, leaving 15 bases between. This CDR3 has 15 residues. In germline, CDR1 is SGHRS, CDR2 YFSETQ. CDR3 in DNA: TGCGCCAGCAGAGAAATCGGGATCGGGAACACTGAAGCTTTCTTT. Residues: CASREIGIGNTEAFF. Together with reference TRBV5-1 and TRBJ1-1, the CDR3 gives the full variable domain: KAGVTQTPRYLIKTRGQQVTLSCSPISGHRSVSWYQQTPGQGLQFLFEYFSETQRNKGNFPGRFSGRQFSNSRSEMNVSTLELGDSALYLCASREIGIGNTEAFFGQGTRLTVV.

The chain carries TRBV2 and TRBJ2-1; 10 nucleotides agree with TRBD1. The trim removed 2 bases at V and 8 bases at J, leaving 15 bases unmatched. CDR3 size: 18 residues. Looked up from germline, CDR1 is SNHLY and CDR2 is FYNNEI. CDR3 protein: CASSELTGGQGHRYEQFF. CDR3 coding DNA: TGTGCCAGCAGTGAATTGACGGGGGGACAGGGGCATAGGTATGAGCAGTTCTTC.

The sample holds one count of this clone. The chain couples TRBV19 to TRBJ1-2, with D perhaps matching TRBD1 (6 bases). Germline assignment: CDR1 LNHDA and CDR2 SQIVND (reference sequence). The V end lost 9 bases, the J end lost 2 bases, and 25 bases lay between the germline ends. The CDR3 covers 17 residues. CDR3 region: CASRSRDIQIPNYGYTF. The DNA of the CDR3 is TGTGCCAGCAGATCCCGGGACATACAAATCCCAAACTATGGCTACACCTTC.

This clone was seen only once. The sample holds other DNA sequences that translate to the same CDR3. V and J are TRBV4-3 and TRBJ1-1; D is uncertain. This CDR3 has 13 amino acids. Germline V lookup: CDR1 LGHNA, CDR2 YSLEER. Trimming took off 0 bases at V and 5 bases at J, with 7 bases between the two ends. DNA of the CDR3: TGCGCCAGCAGCCAAGAGGCGGAAACTGAAGCTTTCTTT. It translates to CASSQEAETEAFF.

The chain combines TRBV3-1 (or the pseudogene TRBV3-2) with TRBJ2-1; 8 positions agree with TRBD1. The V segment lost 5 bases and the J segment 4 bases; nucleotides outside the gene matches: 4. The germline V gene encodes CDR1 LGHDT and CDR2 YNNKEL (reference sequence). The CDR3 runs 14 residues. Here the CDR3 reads CASSARDRYNEQFF. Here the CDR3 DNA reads TGTGCCAGCAGCGCCCGGGACAGGTACAATGAGCAGTTCTTC.

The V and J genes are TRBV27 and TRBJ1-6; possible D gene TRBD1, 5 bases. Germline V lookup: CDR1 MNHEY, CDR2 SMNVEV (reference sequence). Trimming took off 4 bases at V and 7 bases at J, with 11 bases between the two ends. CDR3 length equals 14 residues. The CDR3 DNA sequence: TGTGCCAGCAGTTGGAGACAGCAAAATTCACCCCTCCACTTT. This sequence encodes CASSWRQQNSPLHF.

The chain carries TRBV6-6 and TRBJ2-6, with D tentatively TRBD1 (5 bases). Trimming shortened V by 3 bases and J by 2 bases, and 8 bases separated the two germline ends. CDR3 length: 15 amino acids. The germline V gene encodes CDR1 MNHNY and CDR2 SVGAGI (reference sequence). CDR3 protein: CASSYLGAGANVLTF. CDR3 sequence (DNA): TGTGCCAGCAGTTATTTAGGGGCTGGGGCCAACGTCCTGACTTTC.

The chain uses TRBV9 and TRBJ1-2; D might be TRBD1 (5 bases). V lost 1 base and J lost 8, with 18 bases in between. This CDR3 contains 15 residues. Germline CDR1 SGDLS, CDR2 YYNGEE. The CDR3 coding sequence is TGTGCCAGCAGCGTACTGAGGGACGGGGAGGGAGGCTACACCTTC. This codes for CASSVLRDGEGGYTF.

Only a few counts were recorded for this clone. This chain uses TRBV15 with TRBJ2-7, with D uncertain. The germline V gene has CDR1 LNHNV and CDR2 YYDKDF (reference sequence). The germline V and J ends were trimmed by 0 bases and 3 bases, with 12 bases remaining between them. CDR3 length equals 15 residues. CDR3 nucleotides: TGTGCCACCAGCAGAGATGGGCCAGCTTTCTACGAGCAGTACTTC. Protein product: CATSRDGPAFYEQYF.